A selection of T cell receptor beta chains follows, all from one sample in a study of blood T cell repertoires in COVID-19. Sequencing was performed with immunoSEQ multiplex PCR; in TCRdb, only in-frame clones are kept and a portion is missing. The data show approximately 160,000 clones, approximately 88% seen once. Sequenced material: peripheral blood. Receptors were obtained from a woman over 75 with active or convalescent COVID-19. Both conserved end residues are trimmed from each CDR3. The order of the fields is clone size, V gene, J gene, CDR3 protein. The size entry is marked missing in some rows and otherwise reads once, few, many or a size class.

.	TRBV15	TRBJ1-4	ATSRGTGGRSTNEKLF
.	TRBV19	TRBJ1-6	ASRRRDGKSSYNSPLH
.	TRBV10-3	TRBJ1-6	AISEEPGQGFSPLH
.	TRBV5-1	TRBJ1-1	ASSQIQGAAEAF
.	TRBV19	TRBJ1-1	ASSVFDRGRTEAF
.	TRBV2	TRBJ2-3	ASRAGLAGKDTQY
.	TRBV29-1	TRBJ1-2	SVQNAGGWAGYT
.	TRBV4-3	TRBJ2-1	ASSQEEVTYNEQF
.	TRBV11-3	TRBJ1-1	ASSPKSSVNTEAF
.	TRBV27	TRBJ1-1	ASSRGPGYMNTEAF
.	TRBV19	TRBJ1-1	ASRYRGLNTEAF
.	TRBV14	TRBJ2-7	ASSTNRVLFDEQY
.	TRBV15	TRBJ1-6	ATSRTTGGNSPLH
.	TRBV7-2	TRBJ1-4	ASSRQVNEKLF
.	TRBV19	TRBJ2-3	ASSIDQGGRRY
once	TRBV4-3	TRBJ1-2	ASSQEVGAYGYT
.	TRBV11-2	TRBJ2-1	ASSKSRVAGGRNEQF
.	TRBV27	TRBJ1-5	ASSQRQGSSNQPQH